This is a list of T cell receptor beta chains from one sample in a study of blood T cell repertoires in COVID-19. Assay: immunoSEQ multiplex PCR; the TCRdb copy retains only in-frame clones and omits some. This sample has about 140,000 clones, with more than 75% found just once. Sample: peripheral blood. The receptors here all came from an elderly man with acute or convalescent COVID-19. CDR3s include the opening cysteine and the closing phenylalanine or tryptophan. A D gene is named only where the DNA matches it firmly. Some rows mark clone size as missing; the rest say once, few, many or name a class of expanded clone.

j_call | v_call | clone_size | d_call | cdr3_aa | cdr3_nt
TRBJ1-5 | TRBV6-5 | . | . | CASRTDGDSNQPQHF | TGTGCCAGCAGAACAGACGGTGATAGCAATCAGCCCCAGCATTTT
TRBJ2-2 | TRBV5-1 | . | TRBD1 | CASSLDGTANTGELFF | TGCGCCAGCAGCTTAGATGGGACAGCGAACACCGGGGAGCTGTTTTTT
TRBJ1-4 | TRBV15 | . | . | CATSRDMAGWNEKLFF | TGTGCCACCAGCAGAGATATGGCAGGGTGGAATGAAAAACTGTTTTTT
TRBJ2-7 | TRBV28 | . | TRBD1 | CASSLDRDSFNRYEQYF | TGTGCCAGCAGTTTGGACAGGGATTCCTTTAATCGGTACGAGCAGTACTTC
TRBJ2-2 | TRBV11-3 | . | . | CASSRRGGELFF | TGTGCCAGCAGCCGCCGGGGGGGGGAGCTGTTTTTT
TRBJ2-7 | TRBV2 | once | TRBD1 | CASRGTESSYEQYF | TGTGCCAGCAGGGGGACAGAGAGCTCCTACGAGCAGTACTTC
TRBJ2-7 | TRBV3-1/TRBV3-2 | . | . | CASSQGRRIAYEQYF | TGTGCCAGCAGCCAAGGTCGCAGGATCGCCTACGAGCAGTACTTC
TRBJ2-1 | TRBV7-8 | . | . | CASSQLQVGNEQFF | TGTGCCAGCAGCCAATTACAGGTTGGGAATGAGCAGTTCTTC
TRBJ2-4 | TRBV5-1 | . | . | CASSSGRTLAKNIQYF | TGCGCCAGCAGCTCAGGACGGACTCTAGCCAAAAACATTCAGTACTTC
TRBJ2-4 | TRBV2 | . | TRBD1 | CASSEGQRGLKNIQYF | TGTGCCAGCAGTGAAGGTCAGAGGGGGCTAAAAAACATTCAGTACTTC
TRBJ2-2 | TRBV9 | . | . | CASSVEAGSGELFF | TGTGCCAGCAGCGTAGAGGCAGGGTCCGGGGAGCTGTTTTTT
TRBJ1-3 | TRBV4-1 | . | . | CASSLTQGISGNTIYF | TGCGCCAGCAGCCTGACGCAGGGGATATCTGGAAACACCATATATTTT
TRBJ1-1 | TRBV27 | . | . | CASLPGVESTEAFF | TGTGCCAGCCTTCCCGGGGTCGAGAGCACTGAAGCTTTCTTT
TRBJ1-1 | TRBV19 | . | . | CASSPQGTEAFF | TGTGCCAGTAGTCCCCAGGGGACGGAAGCTTTCTTT
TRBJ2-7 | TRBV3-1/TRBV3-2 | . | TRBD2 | CASSQGFRGAGLSYEQYF | TGTGCCAGCAGCCAAGGGTTTCGAGGAGCGGGGTTATCCTACGAGCAGTACTTC
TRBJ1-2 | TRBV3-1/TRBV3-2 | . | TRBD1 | CASSQSRPGQAHGYTF | TGTGCCAGCAGCCAAAGTCGCCCGGGACAGGCACATGGCTACACCTTC
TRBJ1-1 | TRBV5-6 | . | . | CASSFLTGYTEAFF | TGTGCCAGCAGCTTCCTAACAGGGTACACTGAAGCTTTCTTT
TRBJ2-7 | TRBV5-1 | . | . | CASSLEGAYEQYF | TGCGCCAGCAGCTTGGAAGGGGCCTACGAGCAGTACTTC
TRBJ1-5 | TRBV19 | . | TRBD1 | CASRWGTGDNQPQHF | TGTGCCAGTAGATGGGGGACAGGAGACAATCAGCCCCAGCATTTT
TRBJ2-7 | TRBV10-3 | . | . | CAIRQPLQGSYEQYF | TGTGCCATCAGGCAGCCCCTCCAGGGCTCCTACGAGCAGTACTTC
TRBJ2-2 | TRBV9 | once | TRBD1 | CASSRTGATGELFF | TGTGCCAGCAGCAGGACAGGGGCCACCGGGGAGCTGTTTTTT
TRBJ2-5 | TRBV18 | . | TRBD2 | CASSASLARETQYF | TGTGCCAGCTCGGCCTCACTAGCGAGAGAGACCCAGTACTTC
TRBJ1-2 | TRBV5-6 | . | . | CASSLYPGNYGYTF | TGTGCCAGCAGCTTGTATCCGGGTAACTATGGCTACACCTTC
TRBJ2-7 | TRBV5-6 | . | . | CASRYSDPGYYEQYF | TGTGCCAGCAGGTATAGCGATCCCGGATACTACGAGCAGTACTTC
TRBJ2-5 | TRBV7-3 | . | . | CASSRGQQETQYF | TGTGCCAGCAGCCGAGGACAGCAAGAGACCCAGTACTTC
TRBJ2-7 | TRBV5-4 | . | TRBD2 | CASSLRPGLDSGEQYF | TGTGCCAGCAGCTTGCGACCGGGACTAGATTCAGGAGAGCAGTACTTC
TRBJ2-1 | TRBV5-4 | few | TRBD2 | CASSSKRGGLGLHEQFF | TGTGCCAGCAGCTCCAAACGGGGGGGGCTAGGCCTCCATGAGCAGTTCTTC
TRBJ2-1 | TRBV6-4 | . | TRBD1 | CASRETGSNYNEQFF | TGTGCCAGCAGAGAGACAGGGAGTAATTACAATGAGCAGTTCTTC
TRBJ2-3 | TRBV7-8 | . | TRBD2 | CASSPWTSGGATDTQYF | TGTGCCAGCAGCCCATGGACTAGCGGGGGTGCTACAGATACGCAGTATTTT
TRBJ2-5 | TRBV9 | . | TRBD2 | CASSPGGFQETQYF | TGTGCCAGCAGCCCCGGGGGGTTCCAAGAGACCCAGTACTTC
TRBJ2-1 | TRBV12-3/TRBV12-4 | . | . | CASSLKEPEQFF | TGTGCCAGCAGTTTAAAGGAGCCCGAGCAGTTCTTC
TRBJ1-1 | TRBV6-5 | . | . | CASSLRLGDTEAFF | TGTGCCAGCAGTCTCAGGTTGGGTGACACTGAAGCTTTCTTT
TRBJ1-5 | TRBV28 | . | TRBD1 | CASILRDSHNQPQHF | TGTGCCAGCATTCTTAGGGACAGTCATAATCAGCCCCAGCATTTT
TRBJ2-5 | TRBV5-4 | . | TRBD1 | CASSLEGQQETQYF | TGTGCCAGCAGCTTGGAGGGACAGCAAGAGACCCAGTACTTC
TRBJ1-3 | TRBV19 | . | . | CASRETGPSSGNTIYF | TGTGCCAGTAGGGAAACAGGGCCAAGCTCTGGAAACACCATATATTTT
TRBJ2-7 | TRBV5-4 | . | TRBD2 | CASSLAGRTYEQYF | TGTGCCAGCAGCTTAGCGGGGCGAACCTACGAGCAGTACTTC
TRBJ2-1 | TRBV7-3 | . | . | CASSLIGAPYNEQFF | TGTGCCAGCAGCTTAATCGGTGCGCCCTACAATGAGCAGTTCTTC
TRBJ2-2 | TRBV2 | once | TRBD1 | CASRGQGNTGELFF | TGTGCCAGCAGAGGACAGGGCAACACCGGGGAGCTGTTTTTT
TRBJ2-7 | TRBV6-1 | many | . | CASSGLTGTISYEQYF | TGTGCCAGCAGTGGCTTAACAGGGACTATCTCCTACGAGCAGTACTTC
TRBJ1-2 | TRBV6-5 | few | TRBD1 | CASTGRGRSAGYTF | TGTGCCAGCACCGGCAGGGGGCGCTCAGCTGGCTACACCTTC
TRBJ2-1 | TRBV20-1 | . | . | CSASLPQGNYNEQFF | TGCAGTGCTAGTCTTCCTCAGGGAAACTACAATGAGCAGTTCTTC
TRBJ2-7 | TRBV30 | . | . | CAWRQGGAASYEQYF | TGTGCCTGGAGGCAGGGTGGAGCAGCCTCCTACGAGCAGTACTTC
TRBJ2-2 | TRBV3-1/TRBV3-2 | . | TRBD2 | CASSQEIAGAGELFF | TGTGCCAGCAGCCAAGAAATTGCGGGGGCCGGGGAGCTGTTTTTT
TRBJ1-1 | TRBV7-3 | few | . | CASSSSGTEAFF | TGTGCCAGCAGCTCAAGCGGGACTGAAGCTTTCTTT
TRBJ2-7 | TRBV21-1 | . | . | CASSKPRDTLDYEQYF | TGTGCCAGCAGCAAACCTCGGGACACCCTGGACTACGAGCAGTACTTC
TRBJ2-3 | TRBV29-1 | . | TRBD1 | CSGQGAADTQYF | TGCAGCGGACAGGGGGCGGCAGATACGCAGTATTTT
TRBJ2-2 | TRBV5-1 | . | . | CASSSRAEPGELFF | TGCGCCAGCAGCTCCCGAGCGGAGCCCGGGGAGCTGTTTTTT
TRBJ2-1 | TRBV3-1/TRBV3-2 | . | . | CASSQEVGRVHNEQFF | TGTGCCAGCAGCCAAGAGGTAGGGCGGGTACACAATGAGCAGTTCTTC
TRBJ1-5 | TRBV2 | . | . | CASKGDSNQPQHF | TGTGCCAGCAAGGGGGATAGCAATCAGCCCCAGCATTTT
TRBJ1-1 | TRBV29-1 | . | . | CSVVSPGTEAFF | TGCAGCGTTGTATCTCCAGGCACTGAAGCTTTCTTT
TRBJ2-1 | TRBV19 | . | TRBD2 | CASSQERGVYNEQFF | TGTGCCAGTAGTCAGGAGCGGGGGGTTTACAATGAGCAGTTCTTC
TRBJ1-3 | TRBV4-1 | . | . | CASSRGRAGNTIYF | TGCGCCAGCAGCCGAGGGAGGGCAGGAAACACCATATATTTT
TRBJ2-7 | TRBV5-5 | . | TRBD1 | CASSPGTGGYEQYF | TGTGCCAGCAGCCCCGGGACAGGGGGGTACGAGCAGTACTTC
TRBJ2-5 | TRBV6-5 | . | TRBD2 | CASRERGGETQYF | TGTGCCAGCAGGGAGCGGGGAGGAGAGACCCAGTACTTC
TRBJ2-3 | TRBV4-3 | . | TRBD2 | CASSHRLADTDTQYF | TGCGCCAGCAGCCACAGACTAGCGGACACAGATACGCAGTATTTT
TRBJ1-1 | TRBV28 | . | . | CASSLNRVGAFF | TGTGCCAGCAGTTTGAACAGGGTCGGAGCTTTCTTT
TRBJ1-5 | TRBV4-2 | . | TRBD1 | CASSPAGQDYNQPQHF | TGTGCCAGCAGCCCGGCTGGACAGGACTACAATCAGCCCCAGCATTTT
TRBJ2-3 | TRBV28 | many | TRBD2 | CASSVHPAGPTEGQYF | TGTGCCAGCAGTGTGCATCCAGCGGGGCCTACTGAGGGGCAGTATTTT